The source of this T cell receptor beta chain is a study of graft-versus-host responses after intestinal transplantation. Study-wide findings and caveats: Recipient marrow harbored GvH clones, some of which surfaced first in ileum or blood. Peak circulating GvH clone levels tracked with early post-transplant HvG declines. Allografts of patients with graft-donor T cell macrochimerism showed high graft-versus-host to host-versus-graft clone ratios.

Trimming shortened V by 0 bases and J by 7 bases, and 18 bases separated the two germline ends. This CDR3 region has 16 residues. Germline V gene sequence: CDR1 MNHEY, CDR2 SVGAGI. Comments on this clone: The antigen is not known.

Only in-frame clones appear in the TCRdb table, and some are missing; sequencing was by immunoSEQ multiplex PCR. The table lists about 47,000 clones, about 95% of them singletons, with 1.6% in the top ten. The chain uses TRBV6-5 and TRBJ1-2, with D possibly matching TRBD1 (5 bases). The material sequenced was PBMCs, taken about 320 days after intestinal transplant. The TCR was taken from a human patient who received an intestinal transplant, so some T cells may come from the graft donor. CDR3 loop: CASSYSINRTPRGYTF. The CDR3 nucleotides read TGTGCCAGCAGTTACTCGATTAACAGGACCCCGCGTGGCTACACCTTC.